Below are 28 T cell receptor beta chains sequenced from a single sample in a study of sequential checkpoint blockade in melanoma. Treatment meaning: randomized to nivolumab then ipilimumab (arm A) or the reverse (arm B). Assay used: immunoSEQ multiplex PCR; TCRdb lists only in-frame clones, some missing. The sample contains 1,500 to 2,000 clones, about 19% of which appear only once. Sample: tumor tissue (inferred from file names), taken from a patient given nivolumab and ipilimumab in sequence. The receptors stem from a human donor with melanoma.

This clone is classed as medium-sized. The chain employs TRBV9 and TRBJ1-1; 8 nucleotides match TRBD1. Germline CDR1 SGDLS, CDR2 YYNGEE. The length of the CDR3 is 15 residues. V shed 5 bases and J 4 bases; nucleotides not matched to a gene: 10. The CDR3 here is CASSQVRGLVTEAFF. CDR3 coding DNA: TGTGCCAGCAGTCAAGTCAGGGGGCTTGTCACTGAAGCTTTCTTT.

This clone was counted ten times or more. The V gene is TRBV11-3, the J gene TRBJ1-2; D is unresolved. V was clipped by 6 bases and J by 3 bases, with 14 bases between them. CDR1 SGHNT and CDR2 YENEEA come from the germline V gene. The CDR3 is 14 residues long. CDR3 sequence reads: CASSPGSEYYGYTF. The CDR3 DNA is TGTGCCAGCAGTCCTGGCAGCGAGTACTATGGCTACACCTTC.

This clone was observed a handful of times. The V gene is TRBV6-8, the J gene TRBJ1-2, with D tentatively TRBD1 (5 bases). In germline, CDR1 is MNHGY, CDR2 SAAAGT. With 7 bases removed from V and 6 bases from J, the gap between germline ends came to 24 bases. The length of the CDR3 is 16 residues. CDR3 bases: TGTGCCAGCACAACAGAGAATTTAAGGGGTATCCATGGCTACACCTTC. It encodes CASTTENLRGIHGYTF.

The gene calls are TRBV6-8 and TRBJ2-7; D is possibly TRBD2 (6 bases). The CDR3 loop spans 16 amino acids. The germline CDR1 and CDR2 sequences are MNHGY and SAAAGT. Trimming removed 0 bases at V and 3 bases at J, with 15 bases between. The CDR3 spells CASSYSTWGVRYEQYF. The DNA of the CDR3 is TGTGCCAGCAGTTACTCGACTTGGGGGGTCCGCTACGAGCAGTACTTC.

The chain uses TRBV12-5 and TRBJ2-3; 9 nucleotides match TRBD2. The CDR3 spans 17 residues. Germline CDR1 is LGHNT and CDR2 is FRNRAP. The DNA for the CDR3 is TGTGCCAGCCTACTGCGGCTAGCGGGGTCAGGGACAGATACGCAGTATTTT. Protein sequence: CASLLRLAGSGTDTQYF.

This chain links TRBV28 with TRBJ1-6, with D maybe TRBD1 (6 bases). CDR1 is MDHEN and CDR2 is SYDVKM in the germline V gene. This CDR3 has 12 amino acids. V lost 7 bases to trimming and J lost 12 bases, with 13 bases between them. CDR3 nucleotide sequence: TGTGCCAGCACCTTGCCCAGGGGACCCCTCCACTTT. This translates into CASTLPRGPLHF. The full variable domain, in which reference TRBV28 and TRBJ1-6 provide the parts outside the CDR3, is DVKVTQSSRYLVKRTGEKVFLECVQDMDHENMFWYRQDPGLGLRLIYFSYDVKMKEKGDIPEGYSVSREKKERFSLILESASTNQTSMYLCASTLPRGPLHFGNGTRLTVT.

This clone has just a few counts. V and J are TRBV18 and TRBJ1-3; maybe TRBD1 (5 bases). The length of the CDR3 is 15 residues. The germline V gene encodes CDR1 KGHSH and CDR2 LQKENI. V lost 2 bases and J 4 bases, leaving 12 bases between the germline ends. CDR3 loop: CASSPSSGYGNTIYF. The DNA for the CDR3 is TGTGCCAGCTCACCAAGTTCAGGGTACGGAAACACCATATATTTT. Using reference TRBV18 and TRBJ1-3 for the parts outside the CDR3, the full variable domain is NAGVMQNPRHLVRRRGQEARLRCSPMKGHSHVYWYRQLPEEGLKFMVYLQKENIIDESGMPKERFSAEFPKEGPSILRIQQVVRGDSAAYFCASSPSSGYGNTIYFGEGSWLTVV.

By frequency in the sample, this clone is medium-sized (0.01 to 0.1%). The chain employs TRBV28 and TRBJ1-6, with 10 bases aligning to TRBD1. Germline CDR1 reads MDHEN; CDR2 reads SYDVKM. Losses at the gene ends were 1 base for V and 8 bases for J; bases not matched to a gene: 2. This CDR3 comprises 15 residues. CDR3 residues: CASSLSGQGHSPLHF. CDR3 nucleotides: TGTGCCAGCAGTTTATCGGGACAGGGGCATTCACCCCTCCACTTT.

The chain combines TRBV28 with TRBJ1-3; D call uncertain. The CDR3 is 14 residues long. Germline values: CDR1 MDHEN, CDR2 SYDVKM. Trimming shortened V by 1 base and J by 0 bases, and 4 bases separated the two germline ends. CDR3 DNA sequence: TGTGCCAGCAGTTTATACGGCTCTGGAAACACCATATATTTT. Its protein is CASSLYGSGNTIYF.

Judged by abundance, this clone is large. This chain connects TRBV11-3 to TRBJ2-2; 7 bases line up with TRBD2. The germline gives CDR1 SGHNT, CDR2 YENEEA. The trim removed 6 bases at V and 0 bases at J, leaving 4 bases unmatched. The CDR3 length is 15 residues. This chain's CDR3 is CASRAGGTNTGELFF. DNA of the CDR3: TGTGCCAGCAGGGCCGGGGGGACGAACACCGGGGAGCTGTTTTTT.

The genes are TRBV14 and TRBJ2-2; D is unclear. The CDR3 is made up of 12 amino acids. Trimming stripped 8 bases from V and 8 bases from J, with 12 bases between. Germline loops: CDR1 SGHDN, CDR2 FVKESK. CDR3 sequence: CASGRSRGELFF. The CDR3 DNA follows: TGTGCCAGCGGAAGATCCCGTGGGGAGCTGTTTTTT.

This clone ranks as medium-sized (0.01 to 0.1%). The V and J genes are TRBV9 and TRBJ2-7, with 7 bases identical to TRBD1. V was clipped by 0 bases and J by 0 bases; unmatched bases: 3. This CDR3 has 15 amino acids. Germline V lookup: CDR1 SGDLS, CDR2 YYNGEE. CDR3 region: CASSVGAGGSYEQYF. The DNA of the CDR3 is TGTGCCAGCAGCGTAGGGGCAGGGGGCTCCTACGAGCAGTACTTC. The full variable domain, in which reference TRBV9 and TRBJ2-7 provide the parts outside the CDR3, is DSGVTQTPKHLITATGQRVTLRCSPRSGDLSVYWYQQSLDQGLQFLIQYYNGEERAKGNILERFSAQQFPDLHSELNLSSLELGDSALYFCASSVGAGGSYEQYFGPGTRLTVT.

There are a few counts of this clone. This rearrangement joins TRBV6-8 to TRBJ1-5; possibly TRBD1 for D (5 bases). This CDR3 has 15 residues. Germline CDR1 and CDR2: MNHGY and SAAAGT. The V end lost 4 bases, the J end lost 10 bases, and 20 bases lay between the germline ends. The CDR3 DNA reads as TGTGCCAGCAGTTGGGGGGACTCTAACATCAGCCCCCAGCATTTT. This codes for CASSWGDSNISPQHF.

By proportion, this clone is medium-sized. This chain connects TRBV11-3 to TRBJ1-4, with a possible D match to TRBD1 (5 bases). The CDR3 has 14 amino acids. The germline V gene encodes CDR1 SGHNT and CDR2 YENEEA. The V end was cut by 3 bases, the J end by 2 bases, with 7 bases between. CDR3 in amino acids: CASSFGGTNEKLFF. CDR3 nucleotide sequence: TGTGCCAGCAGCTTCGGGGGTACTAATGAAAAACTGTTTTTT.

The V call is TRBV9, the J call TRBJ2-5; D is uncertain. Germline V CDR1 and CDR2: SGDLS, YYNGEE. The CDR3 length is 13 residues. V lost 2 bases, J lost 5 bases, and 10 bases lay in between. CDR3 amino acids: CASSVTGPETQYF. CDR3 sequence (DNA): TGTGCCAGCAGCGTCACGGGCCCGGAGACCCAGTACTTC.

The chain couples TRBV6-8 to TRBJ2-1; the match to TRBD1 covers 11 bases. Germline V lookup: CDR1 MNHGY, CDR2 SAAAGT. V was clipped by 5 bases and J by 8 bases; unmatched bases: 5. The length of the CDR3 is 14 residues. The CDR3 sequence is CASSAGQGADEQFF. CDR3 nucleotides: TGTGCCAGCAGTGCAGGACAGGGGGCCGATGAGCAGTTCTTC.

This clone was seen more than once but under ten times. The V and J genes are TRBV6-8 and TRBJ1-5, with D perhaps TRBD1 (6 bases). V dropped 4 bases and J dropped 2 bases, with 12 bases sitting between them. CDR3 length: 15 amino acids. In germline, CDR1 is MNHGY, CDR2 SAAAGT. CDR3 nucleotide sequence: TGTGCCAGCAGTTCCCGCTCAGGGGGCAATCAGCCCCAGCATTTT. Translation: CASSSRSGGNQPQHF.

By its share, this clone is medium-sized. This rearrangement joins TRBV11-3 to TRBJ1-4; D not certain. The germline CDR1 and CDR2 sequences are SGHNT and YENEEA. Trimming pared 1 base from V and 7 bases from J, leaving 13 bases between. The CDR3 contains 15 residues. CDR3 in amino acids: CASSLGLGLGEKLFF. CDR3 in DNA: TGTGCCAGCAGCTTAGGTCTGGGATTGGGTGAAAAACTGTTTTTT.

This clone was picked up a small number of times. The chain uses TRBV14 and TRBJ1-1; D call uncertain. Trimming took 0 bases from V and 0 from J, leaving 8 bases between them. CDR3 length: 15 residues. The germline CDR1 and CDR2 sequences are SGHDN and FVKESK. The CDR3 nucleotides are TGTGCCAGCAGCCAAGATCAAGACCTGAACACTGAAGCTTTCTTT. This translates into CASSQDQDLNTEAFF.

V usage is TRBV19 and J usage is TRBJ2-5; possibly TRBD1 or TRBD2 for D (5 bases each). Per the germline V gene, CDR1 is LNHDA and CDR2 is SQIVND (reference sequence). V was clipped by 1 base and J by 5 bases, with 14 bases between them. The CDR3 is 15 amino acids. The CDR3 DNA follows: TGTGCCAGTAGTATAGGGGCAGGGAGATTCGAGACCCAGTACTTC. Its translation is CASSIGAGRFETQYF.

The rearrangement links TRBV5-1 to TRBJ2-3; 11 bases line up with TRBD2. V lost 2 bases and J lost 6; bases outside the gene matches: 5. The CDR3 spans 15 residues. Germline lookup yields CDR1 SGHRS and CDR2 YFSETQ. The CDR3 sequence is CASSFSGGASDTQYF. Written as DNA, the CDR3 is TGCGCCAGCAGCTTTAGCGGGGGGGCGTCCGATACGCAGTATTTT.

The V call is TRBV18, the J call TRBJ1-2; 9 nucleotides match TRBD1. This CDR3 contains 14 residues. J lost 6 bases, V lost 6 bases, and 8 bases had no gene match. The V gene's germline CDR1 is KGHSH and CDR2 LQKENI. The CDR3 DNA follows: TGTGCCAGCTCTCCGGACAGGGGACACCATGGCTACACCTTC. This sequence encodes CASSPDRGHHGYTF.

This clone is medium-sized by share. V usage is TRBV6-8 and J usage is TRBJ2-5; perhaps TRBD1 as D (7 bases). The CDR3 covers 16 residues. The germline V gene encodes CDR1 MNHGY and CDR2 SAAAGT. V was clipped by 0 bases and J by 6 bases, with 17 bases between them. The CDR3 loop is CASSYSGRGARKTQYF. CDR3 DNA sequence: TGTGCCAGCAGTTACTCGGGCAGGGGGGCTCGAAAGACCCAGTACTTC.

This clone was seen only a few times. The rearrangement links TRBV18 to TRBJ1-2; a possible D gene is TRBD1 (6 bases). This CDR3 has 13 amino acids. The germline V and J ends were trimmed by 1 base and 7 bases, with 10 bases remaining between them. Germline V gives CDR1 KGHSH, CDR2 LQKENI. The CDR3 coding sequence is TGTGCCAGCTCACCACTGACAGGTCGTGGCTACACCTTC. Translating it yields CASSPLTGRGYTF. The whole variable domain, remainder taken from reference TRBV18 and TRBJ1-2, is NAGVMQNPRHLVRRRGQEARLRCSPMKGHSHVYWYRQLPEEGLKFMVYLQKENIIDESGMPKERFSAEFPKEGPSILRIQQVVRGDSAAYFCASSPLTGRGYTFGSGTRLTVV.

This chain connects TRBV5-1 to TRBJ2-7, with D tentatively TRBD2 (6 bases). V was shortened by 4 bases and J by 3 bases, with 20 bases between the two germline ends. The CDR3 runs to 16 residues. Germline CDR1 and CDR2: SGHRS and YFSETQ. CDR3 DNA sequence: TGCGCCAGCAGCCCCGGGGGTAGCGGAGGTATCTACGAGCAGTACTTC. This translates into CASSPGGSGGIYEQYF.

This chain uses TRBV6-8 with TRBJ1-6; TRBD1 matches 8 bases. CDR1 and CDR2 from the germline V gene are MNHGY and SAAAGT. After removal of 6 bases from V and 7 bases from J, the junction contained 8 bases not matched to a gene. CDR3 length: 15 amino acids. This chain's CDR3 is CASSLDRAGNSPLHF. In DNA form, the CDR3 reads TGTGCCAGCAGCTTGGACAGGGCCGGGAATTCACCCCTCCACTTT.

The CDR3 loop reads CAWRGDRRGRNTEAFF. As DNA, the CDR3 is TGTGCCTGGAGGGGAGATCGCAGGGGGCGGAACACTGAAGCTTTCTTT. The V call is TRBV30, the J call TRBJ1-1, with 8 bases that match TRBD1. V lost 3 bases to trimming and J lost 1 base; unmatched junction nucleotides: 10. CDR1 and CDR2 from the germline V gene are GTSNPN and SVGIG (reference sequence). This CDR3 region has 16 residues.

In its sample, this clone is medium-sized. One end of the junction varies from germline; a read error may be responsible. The chain employs TRBV11-3 and TRBJ2-6; 7 bases fit TRBD1. Looked up from germline, CDR1 is SGHNT and CDR2 is YENEEA. This CDR3 is 19 amino acids long. In nucleotides, the CDR3 is TGTGCTAGCAGCTTACGCCCCCCGGGACAGACCTCTGGGGCCAACGTCCTGACTTTC. Protein product: CASSLRPPGQTSGANVLTF.